Sequencing of this T cell receptor beta chain was carried out in a study of patients and donors after allogeneic stem cell transplantation. TCRdb re-analysed the RT-PCR reads in MiXCR, keeping a single row per CDR3 protein. Among some 880,000 distinct CDR3 sequences listed, more than 15% were seen once. This clonotype was detected a few times. CDR3 size: 8 residues. Germline-derived CDR1 and CDR2 are SQVTM and ANQGSEA. V was shortened by 4 bases and J by 10 bases, with 4 bases between the two germline ends. This clonotype was sampled from a human donor who was either an allogeneic HSCT recipient or a stem cell or donor lymphocyte infusion donor (not recorded which). It is not recorded whose cells these are; they may come from a transplant donor. Material: blood, either unsorted or a sorted T cell fraction (not recorded which). The chain has TRBV29-1 and TRBJ1-1; no clear D gene. The CDR3 spells CSVGTAFF. The CDR3, as DNA: TGCAGCGTTGGAACAGCTTTCTTT.